The 27 T cell receptor beta chains reported below all come from one sample, sequenced in a study of T cells in localized non-small cell lung cancer. Assay: immunoSEQ multiplex PCR; the TCRdb copy retains only in-frame clones and omits some. The table shows around 28,000 clones, with about 87% occurring only once. The source was peripheral blood, collected before any cancer treatment. These receptors were obtained from a woman aged 18 to 50 with stage I lung adenocarcinoma.

The chain carries TRBV6-1 and TRBJ2-1, with no clear D. The ends were cut back, 0 bases at V and 4 bases at J, with 7 bases in the middle. The CDR3 is 14 amino acids. Per the germline V gene, CDR1 is MNHNS and CDR2 is SASEGT. In DNA, the CDR3 is TGTGCCAGCAGTGAAGCCCACGGATACAATGAGCAGTTCTTC. This translates into CASSEAHGYNEQFF.

The V call is TRBV4-1, the J call TRBJ2-5; 8 bases agree with TRBD1. Germline CDR1 and CDR2: MGHRA and YSYEKL. The CDR3 length is 15 residues. Unmatched junction bases numbered 5, after V lost 1 base and J lost 4 bases. CDR3 DNA sequence: TGCGCCAGCAGCCAAGGTCTACAGGGGGGAGAGACCCAGTACTTC. Its translation is CASSQGLQGGETQYF.

The chain combines TRBV30 with TRBJ1-2, with D tentatively TRBD1 (5 bases). Trimming removed 8 bases at V and 8 bases at J, with 18 bases between. Germline V CDR1 and CDR2: GTSNPN, SVGIG (reference sequence). CDR3 length: 12 amino acids. The CDR3 spells CARERGVGGYTF. The CDR3 nucleotides are TGTGCCCGCGAACGGGGGGTGGGGGGCTACACCTTC.

J is TRBJ2-3 and V is TRBV6-4, with 11 bases that match TRBD2. Germline values: CDR1 MRHNA, CDR2 SNTAGT. The V segment lost 6 bases and the J segment 3 bases; nucleotides outside the gene matches: 14. The CDR3 is 18 amino acids. The CDR3 nucleotides read TGTGCCAGCAGGTTCAAGAATACTAGCGGGAGTGTTACAGATACGCAGTATTTT. It encodes CASRFKNTSGSVTDTQYF.

The gene calls are TRBV19 and TRBJ1-1, with 8 bases fitting TRBD1. Losses at the gene ends were 6 bases for V and 0 bases for J; bases not matched to a gene: 6. In germline, CDR1 is LNHDA, CDR2 SQIVND (reference sequence). This CDR3 is built from 15 residues. CDR3 sequence: CASREGQVMNTEAFF. The CDR3 DNA reads as TGTGCCAGTAGGGAGGGACAGGTGATGAACACTGAAGCTTTCTTT.

The J gene is TRBJ2-3, the V gene TRBV6-5; D is unclear. CDR1 and CDR2 (germline): MNHEY, SVGAGI. Trimming shortened V by 11 bases and J by 6 bases, and 12 bases separated the two germline ends. The CDR3 is made up of 11 amino acids. CDR3: CASTIGDTQYF. Here the CDR3 DNA reads TGTGCCTCAACGATCGGGGATACGCAGTATTTT.

V and J are TRBV11-3 and TRBJ2-2; 13 bases agree with TRBD2. V lost 5 bases, J lost 3 bases, and 9 bases stayed unmatched. There are 18 residues in the CDR3. Germline assignment: CDR1 SGHNT and CDR2 YENEEA. CDR3 amino acids: CASSPGGLAGPDTGELFF. The CDR3 DNA sequence: TGTGCCAGCAGCCCCGGGGGACTAGCGGGACCCGACACCGGGGAGCTGTTTTTT.

This clone was recorded once. The gene calls are TRBV19 and TRBJ1-1, with D possibly TRBD1 on 5 matching bases. This CDR3 spans 11 amino acids. V shed 5 bases and J shed 6 bases, with 7 bases lying between them. The germline V gene has CDR1 LNHDA and CDR2 SQIVND (reference sequence). CDR3 coding DNA: TGTGCCAGTAGTCAGGGATCTGAAGCTTTCTTT. It is translated as CASSQGSEAFF.

The chain employs TRBV30 and TRBJ2-1; perhaps TRBD2 as D (6 bases). In germline, CDR1 is GTSNPN, CDR2 SVGIG (reference sequence). CDR3 length equals 13 residues. V lost 4 bases, J lost 9 bases, and 16 bases lay in between. The CDR3 spells CAWILSGRGEQFF. CDR3 DNA sequence: TGTGCCTGGATACTTTCCGGGAGAGGTGAGCAGTTCTTC.

This chain connects TRBV19 to TRBJ1-5; a weak D match, TRBD1 (6 bases). V shed 3 bases and J shed 0 bases, with 12 bases lying between them. The CDR3 sequence is 16 residues long. CDR1 is LNHDA and CDR2 is SQIVND in the germline V gene (reference sequence). CDR3 in DNA: TGTGCCAGTAGTATCGTGAGGGGGGATAGCAATCAGCCCCAGCATTTT. Amino acids: CASSIVRGDSNQPQHF.

The chain joins TRBV23-1 to TRBJ2-3; a weak D match, TRBD2 (6 bases). TRBV23-1 is an ORF, and what it does is uncertain. This CDR3 has 16 amino acids. The V end lost 3 bases, the J end lost 1 base, and 14 bases lay between the germline ends. The CDR3 DNA reads as TGCGCCAGCAGTCACATACCGGGACTCTGCACAGATACGCAGTATTTT. Translation: CASSHIPGLCTDTQYF.

In this sample, this clone turned up once. The V call is TRBV15, the J call TRBJ2-3; 10 bases match TRBD2. The CDR3 consists of 18 residues. Trimming removed 3 bases from V and 4 bases from J; junction bases left unmatched: 13. The germline V gene encodes CDR1 LNHNV and CDR2 YYDKDF (reference sequence). For the CDR3, the DNA is TGTGCCACCAGCAGCCGAGATACTAGCGGGACCACGGCAGATACGCAGTATTTT. Its translation is CATSSRDTSGTTADTQYF.

DNA for the CDR3: TGTGCCAGCAGTGAGTTAAGCCGCGAGCAGTACTTC. It is translated as CASSELSREQYF. This chain uses TRBV6-1 with TRBJ2-7; no definite D call. The CDR3 totals 12 residues. The V and J ends lost 3 bases and 6 bases respectively, with 9 bases between them. Germline V gives CDR1 MNHNS, CDR2 SASEGT.

This chain joins TRBV28 and TRBJ1-5; unclear D gene. Germline assignment: CDR1 MDHEN and CDR2 SYDVKM. The V gene lost 7 bases and the J gene lost 0 bases, with 19 bases spanning the gap. This CDR3 has 17 amino acids. The CDR3 sequence: CASNPSGVGYSNQPQHF. The CDR3 DNA reads TGTGCCAGCAACCCTAGCGGAGTAGGGTATAGCAATCAGCCCCAGCATTTT.

J is TRBJ2-3 and V is TRBV28, with TRBD2 matching 11 bases. Trimming took 6 bases from V and 2 from J; bases not matched to a gene: 7. Germline V gene sequence: CDR1 MDHEN, CDR2 SYDVKM. This CDR3 is built from 16 residues. Here the CDR3 DNA reads TGTGCCAGCAGGTCTTCTAGCGGGAGGCCCACAGATACGCAGTATTTT. This translates into CASRSSSGRPTDTQYF.

The rearrangement uses TRBV2 and TRBJ2-1; 10 nucleotides agree with TRBD1. The CDR3 covers 16 residues. With V trimmed by 3 bases and J by 4 bases, 6 bases remained unmatched. Germline lookup yields CDR1 SNHLY and CDR2 FYNNEI. The CDR3 is CASSDADRGFYNEQFF. The CDR3 nucleotides are TGTGCCAGCAGTGACGCGGACAGGGGGTTTTACAATGAGCAGTTCTTC.

Here the CDR3 DNA reads TGTGCCAGCAGTTTATGGGGAAGGGCAGTGGGTGGCTACACCTTC. This translates into CASSLWGRAVGGYTF. The V and J genes are TRBV27 and TRBJ1-2; D unresolved. V lost 1 base and J lost 7, with 16 bases in between. Germline V CDR1 and CDR2: MNHEY, SMNVEV (reference sequence). The CDR3 consists of 15 residues.

The J gene is TRBJ2-2, the V gene TRBV7-8; 7 bases are shared with TRBD2. Germline V gene data show CDR1 as SGHVS and CDR2 as FQNEAQ. The CDR3 length is 16 residues. The junction had 8 bases not matched to a gene; V was cut back by 3 bases and J by 4 bases. CDR3 residues: CASSLTGTTTTGELFF. CDR3 nucleotides: TGTGCCAGCAGCTTGACCGGGACTACCACCACCGGGGAGCTGTTTTTT. The entire variable domain, with the rest obtained from reference TRBV7-8 and TRBJ2-2, is as follows: GAGVSQSPRYKVAKRGQDVALRCDPISGHVSLFWYQQALGQGPEFLTYFQNEAQLDKSGLPSDRFFAERPEGSVSTLKIQRTQQEDSAVYLCASSLTGTTTTGELFFGEGSRLTVL.

The V call is TRBV7-3, the J call TRBJ2-1; 9 positions agree with TRBD2. This CDR3 spans 18 amino acids. In germline, CDR1 is SGHTA, CDR2 FQGTGA. J lost 1 base, V lost 3 bases, and 10 bases had no gene match. The CDR3 bases are TGTGCCAGCAGCTTCCGAGGTAGCGGGAGTATTTCCTACAATGAGCAGTTCTTC. This gives the protein CASSFRGSGSISYNEQFF.

This clone was counted only a few times. The CDR3 DNA reads TGTGCCAGCAGAACGGACACCCCGAGGGAAAAACTGTTTTTT. This translates into CASRTDTPREKLFF. The chain links TRBV2 to TRBJ1-4; maybe TRBD1 (5 bases). CDR3 length equals 14 residues. Looked up from germline, CDR1 is SNHLY and CDR2 is FYNNEI. Trimming stripped 6 bases from V and 8 bases from J, with 16 bases between.

This chain connects TRBV27 to TRBJ2-5; weak D call: TRBD2 (5 bases). Germline V gene lookup returns CDR1 MNHEY and CDR2 SMNVEV (reference sequence). V was trimmed by 5 bases and J by 2 bases, leaving 15 bases between them. The CDR3 is 15 residues long. Written as DNA, the CDR3 is TGTGCCAGCAGTCTCCACCCGGGATCGCAAGAGACCCAGTACTTC. Protein sequence: CASSLHPGSQETQYF.

The chain combines TRBV15 with TRBJ1-5; D call uncertain. Trimming took off 0 bases at V and 0 bases at J, with 6 bases between the two ends. The CDR3 length is 15 residues. CDR1 LNHNV and CDR2 YYDKDF come from the germline V gene (reference sequence). CDR3 protein: CATSRDADSNQPQHF. CDR3 nucleotide sequence: TGTGCCACCAGCAGAGACGCAGATAGCAATCAGCCCCAGCATTTT.

The chain employs TRBV7-9 and TRBJ2-1; 9 bases agree with TRBD2. The CDR3 length is 17 residues. Germline CDR1 and CDR2: SEHNR and FQNEAQ (reference sequence). V trimming: 2 bases; J trimming: 10 bases; junction bases outside the gene matches: 15. The CDR3 sequence is CASSLNSRIAGAGEQFF. CDR3 DNA: TGTGCCAGCAGCTTAAACTCGCGGATAGCGGGAGCAGGGGAGCAGTTCTTC.

The chain links TRBV7-3 to TRBJ2-5; the D gene is possibly TRBD1 (5 bases). Trimming removed 5 bases at V and 1 base at J, with 11 bases between. In germline, CDR1 is SGHTA, CDR2 FQGTGA. This CDR3 contains 14 residues. The CDR3 is CASSPRQLQETQYF. The CDR3 nucleotides are TGTGCCAGCAGCCCAAGACAGCTCCAAGAGACCCAGTACTTC.

This chain connects TRBV5-5 to TRBJ1-4; D remains ambiguous. CDR3 size: 14 residues. Germline CDR1 reads SGHKS; CDR2 reads YYEKEE (reference sequence). V was trimmed by 4 bases and J by 5 bases, leaving 12 bases between them. CDR3 loop: CASSPPALNEKLFF. The CDR3 nucleotides read TGTGCCAGCAGCCCGCCAGCTCTAAATGAAAAACTGTTTTTT. The complete variable domain, with remaining parts taken from reference TRBV5-5 and TRBJ1-4, reads DAGVTQSPTHLIKTRGQQVTLRCSPISGHKSVSWYQQVLGQGPQFIFQYYEKEERGRGNFPDRFSARQFPNYSSELNVNALLLGDSALYLCASSPPALNEKLFFGSGTQLSVL.

The chain has TRBV14 and TRBJ2-2, with 12 nucleotides matching TRBD1. The CDR3 loop spans 17 amino acids. With V trimmed by 0 bases and J by 7 bases, 6 bases remained unmatched. CDR1 SGHDN and CDR2 FVKESK come from the germline V gene. The CDR3 loop reads CASSQDWGTGGDGELFF. CDR3 nucleotide sequence: TGTGCCAGCAGCCAAGATTGGGGGACAGGGGGCGACGGGGAGCTGTTTTTT.

This chain joins TRBV19 and TRBJ2-2; the match to TRBD2 covers 14 bases. With 1 base clipped from V and 6 bases from J, the junction kept 7 bases outside the gene matches. The CDR3 extends over 18 amino acids. From germline, CDR1 is LNHDA and CDR2 SQIVND (reference sequence). DNA of the CDR3: TGTGCCAGTAGTATAGCTGGGACTAGCGGGAGTTATTCCGGGGAGCTGTTTTTT. It encodes CASSIAGTSGSYSGELFF.